These 13 T cell receptor beta chains originate from one sample sequenced in a study of human T cells and chemical hapten exposure. The time point was: patch test 1, 2 weeks after DPC sensitization. The treatment: therapeutic diphenylcyclopropenone sensitization with weekly scalp DPC. TCRdb reanalysed the RACE reads using MiXCR and keeps one entry per CDR3 protein. The sample shows approximately 350,000 distinct CDR3 sequences, roughly 6.9% of them seen only once. Sample: whole blood, taken in connection with sensitization to the hapten diphenylcyclopropenone (DPC). The receptors shown here come from a woman between 18 and 29 years old with alopecia areata. Some clones in this sample may be carry-over from other donors' samples.

The rearrangement joins TRBV6-2 or TRBV6-3 to TRBJ2-2, with D unresolved. The V end lost 0 bases, the J end lost 4 bases, and 6 bases lay between the germline ends. CDR1 and CDR2 from the germline V gene are MNHEY and SVGEGT. The CDR3 is 14 amino acids. CDR3 bases: TGTGCCAGCAGTTACTCTATCACCACCGGGGAGCTGTTTTTT. Protein: CASSYSITTGELFF.

This chain uses TRBV20-1 with TRBJ1-2; no clear D. The CDR3 totals 12 residues. V was shortened by 0 bases and J by 8 bases, with 10 bases between the two germline ends. Germline CDR1 and CDR2: DFQATT and SNEGSKA (reference sequence). CDR3 region: CSAREGSEGYTF. DNA for the CDR3: TGCAGTGCTAGAGAAGGGTCGGAGGGCTACACCTTC.

The sample holds many counts of this clonotype. The V gene is TRBV5-6, the J gene TRBJ2-3; weak D call: TRBD2 (6 bases). Germline CDR1 reads SGHDT; CDR2 reads YYEEEE. The CDR3 sequence is 13 residues long. The V end was cut by 1 base, the J end by 10 bases, with 13 bases between. CDR3 protein: CASSLLTGGPQYF. CDR3 sequence (DNA): TGTGCCAGCAGCTTGCTTACCGGGGGTCCGCAGTATTTT.

This clonotype was detected once. This may stem from a read error, because a much larger clone lies one nucleotide away. The chain links TRBV12-3 or TRBV12-4 to TRBJ2-3; TRBD2 might be the D (7 bases). This CDR3 contains 15 residues. In DNA, the CDR3 is TGTGCCAGCAAATGGGGGGGCCTGAGCAAAGATACGCAGTATTTT. It yields the protein CASKWGGLSKDTQYF.

In this sample, this clonotype turned up a few times. This chain connects TRBV6-2 or TRBV6-3 to TRBJ1-6, with a tentative D call TRBD1 (5 bases). The length of the CDR3 is 13 residues. The V and J ends lost 8 bases and 3 bases respectively, with 8 bases between them. CDR1 is MNHEY, CDR2 SVGEGT, per germline. The DNA for the CDR3 is TGTGCCAGCGGGGCCAGCTATAATTCACCCCTCCACTTT. This codes for CASGASYNSPLHF.

This chain connects TRBV2 to TRBJ1-2, with 9 positions matching TRBD1. V gave up 3 bases and J gave up 3 bases; unmatched junction bases: 5. Germline CDR1 and CDR2: SNHLY and FYNNEI. The CDR3 has 15 amino acids. In DNA, the CDR3 is TGTGCCAGCAGTGATTCGGGACAGGGATACTATGGCTACACCTTC. Protein: CASSDSGQGYYGYTF.

A few counts support this clonotype. The chain couples TRBV5-1 to TRBJ2-2; D unclear. V gave up 0 bases and J gave up 3 bases, with 9 bases separating them. The CDR3 totals 15 residues. Germline-derived CDR1 and CDR2 are SGHRS and YFSETQ. The CDR3 bases are TGCGCCAGCAGCTTGGATGCCAGGTACACCGGGGAGCTGTTTTTT. As protein: CASSLDARYTGELFF.

This clonotype was detected many times. The rearrangement uses TRBV7-3 and TRBJ2-5; D is uncertain. The CDR3 covers 13 residues. Germline V gene sequence: CDR1 SGHTA, CDR2 FQGTGA. Trimming shortened V by 2 bases and J by 2 bases, and 6 bases separated the two germline ends. CDR3 sequence reads: CASSLGPQETQYF. For the CDR3, the DNA is TGTGCCAGCAGCTTAGGACCTCAAGAGACCCAGTACTTC.

This clonotype has at least ten counts. The rearrangement joins TRBV28 to TRBJ2-7; D is perhaps TRBD1 (5 bases). V was clipped by 6 bases and J by 5 bases, with 20 bases between them. Germline-derived CDR1 and CDR2 are MDHEN and SYDVKM. The CDR3 has 15 residues. The CDR3 loop reads CASSHLKGRVHEQYF. The CDR3 DNA follows: TGTGCCAGCAGCCATCTGAAGGGCAGGGTCCACGAGCAGTACTTC.

The genes are TRBV5-5 and TRBJ1-1; TRBD1 agrees at 8 bases. This CDR3 contains 14 residues. The germline V gene has CDR1 SGHKS and CDR2 YYEKEE (reference sequence). The junction had 3 bases not matched to a gene; V was cut back by 4 bases and J by 1 base. In nucleotides, the CDR3 is TGTGCCAGCAGCAATGGGACAGGGAACACTGAAGCTTTCTTT. This encodes CASSNGTGNTEAFF.

This clonotype came up a few times. An end of the junction does not agree with germline; a read error may underlie this. The J gene is TRBJ2-7, the V gene TRBV5-5; 12 bases map to TRBD1. This CDR3 is 16 amino acids long. Germline lookup yields CDR1 SGHKS and CDR2 YYEKEE (reference sequence). For the CDR3, the DNA is TGTGCCAGCAGCGAGATGGGGACAGGGGGCCGGAGTCGCCGGCACTTC. It is translated as CASSEMGTGGRSRRHF.

The sample holds a few counts of this clonotype. As DNA, the CDR3 is TGCAGTTCAGAGGACAGGCTTTCCAACGAGCAGTACTTC. This sequence encodes CSSEDRLSNEQYF. V usage is TRBV20-1 and J usage is TRBJ2-7; TRBD1 matches 7 bases. Germline V lookup: CDR1 DFQATT, CDR2 SNEGSKA (reference sequence). This CDR3 spans 13 amino acids. V trimming: 8 bases; J trimming: 5 bases; junction bases outside the gene matches: 12.

This clonotype appeared many times. The chain combines TRBV4-2 with TRBJ2-1; no reliable D call. The CDR3 extends over 17 amino acids. Trimming took 0 bases from V and 0 from J, leaving 12 bases between them. Germline assignment: CDR1 LGHNA and CDR2 YNFKEQ. Written as DNA, the CDR3 is TGTGCCAGCAGCCAAGATAATGGCAGGAGCTCCTACAATGAGCAGTTCTTC. Encoded protein: CASSQDNGRSSYNEQFF.